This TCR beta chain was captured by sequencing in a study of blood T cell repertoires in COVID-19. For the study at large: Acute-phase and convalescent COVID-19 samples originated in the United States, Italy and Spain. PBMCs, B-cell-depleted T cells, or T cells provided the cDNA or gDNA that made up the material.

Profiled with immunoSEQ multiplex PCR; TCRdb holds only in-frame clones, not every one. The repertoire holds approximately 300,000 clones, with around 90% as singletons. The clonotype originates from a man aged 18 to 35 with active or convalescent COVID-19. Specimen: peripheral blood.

The CDR3 bases are TGTGCCACCCGGGGACAGGTAGCCGGGGAGCTGTTTTTT. Translating gives CATRGQVAGELFF. The chain uses TRBV6-5 and TRBJ2-2; 8 bases agree with TRBD1. The CDR3 runs to 13 residues. Trimming removed 10 bases from V and 6 bases from J; junction bases left unmatched: 7. Germline V gives CDR1 MNHEY, CDR2 SVGAGI.